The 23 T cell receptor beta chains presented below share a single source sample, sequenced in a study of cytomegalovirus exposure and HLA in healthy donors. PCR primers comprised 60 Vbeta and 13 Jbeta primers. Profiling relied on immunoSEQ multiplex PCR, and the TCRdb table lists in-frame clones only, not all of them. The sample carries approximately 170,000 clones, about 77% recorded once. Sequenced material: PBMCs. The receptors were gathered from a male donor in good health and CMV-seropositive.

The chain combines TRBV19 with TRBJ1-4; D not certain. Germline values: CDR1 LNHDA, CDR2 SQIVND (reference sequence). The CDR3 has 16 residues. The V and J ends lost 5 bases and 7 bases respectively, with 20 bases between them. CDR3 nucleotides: TGTGCCAGTAGTGCCTCCTCCGGGTCTCGAGGTGAAAAACTGTTTTTT. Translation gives CASSASSGSRGEKLFF.

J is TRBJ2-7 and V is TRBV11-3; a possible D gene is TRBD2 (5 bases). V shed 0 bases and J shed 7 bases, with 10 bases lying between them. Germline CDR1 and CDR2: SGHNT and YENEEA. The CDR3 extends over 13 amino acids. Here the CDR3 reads CASSLDRRGEQYF. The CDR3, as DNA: TGTGCCAGCAGCTTAGATCGCCGGGGAGAGCAGTACTTC.

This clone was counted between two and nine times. CDR3 loop: CASIPGWEYYGYTF. Here the CDR3 DNA reads TGTGCCAGCATTCCGGGGTGGGAGTACTATGGCTACACCTTC. The chain employs TRBV6-1 and TRBJ1-2; no reliable D call. The V and J ends lost 7 bases and 3 bases respectively, with 15 bases between them. The germline CDR1 and CDR2 sequences are MNHNS and SASEGT. The CDR3 consists of 14 residues.

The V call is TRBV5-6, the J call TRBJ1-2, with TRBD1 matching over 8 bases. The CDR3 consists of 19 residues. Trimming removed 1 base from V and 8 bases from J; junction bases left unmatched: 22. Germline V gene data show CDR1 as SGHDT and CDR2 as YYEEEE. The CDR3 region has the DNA TGTGCCAGCAGCTTGTGGTCCGAGACAGGGGCCTCGCTGGTGAGGGGCTACACCTTC. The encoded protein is CASSLWSETGASLVRGYTF.

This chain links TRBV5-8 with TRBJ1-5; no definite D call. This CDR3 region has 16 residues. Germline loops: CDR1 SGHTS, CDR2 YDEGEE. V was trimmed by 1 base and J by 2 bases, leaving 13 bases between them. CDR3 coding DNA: TGTGCCAGCAGCTTGATCCCCGACACAGGCAATCAGCCCCAGCATTTT. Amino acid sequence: CASSLIPDTGNQPQHF.

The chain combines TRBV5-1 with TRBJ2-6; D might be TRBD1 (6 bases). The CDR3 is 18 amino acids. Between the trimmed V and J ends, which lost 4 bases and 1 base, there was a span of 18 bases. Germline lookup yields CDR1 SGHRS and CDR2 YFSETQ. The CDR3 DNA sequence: TGCGCCAGCAGCCTGGACAGCCGAACCAAATCTGGGGCCAACGTCCTGACTTTC. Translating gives CASSLDSRTKSGANVLTF.

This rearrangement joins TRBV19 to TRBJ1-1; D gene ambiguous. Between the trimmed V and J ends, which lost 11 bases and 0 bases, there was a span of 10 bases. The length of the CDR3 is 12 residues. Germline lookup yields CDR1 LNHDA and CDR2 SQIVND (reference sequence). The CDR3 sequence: CASSGMNTEAFF. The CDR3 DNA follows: TGTGCCTCCTCGGGAATGAACACTGAAGCTTTCTTT. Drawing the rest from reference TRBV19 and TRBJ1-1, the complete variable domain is DGGITQSPKYLFRKEGQNVTLSCEQNLNHDAMYWYRQDPGQGLRLIYYSQIVNDFQKGDIAEGYSVSREKKESFPLTVTSAQKNPTAFYLCASSGMNTEAFFGQGTRLTVV.

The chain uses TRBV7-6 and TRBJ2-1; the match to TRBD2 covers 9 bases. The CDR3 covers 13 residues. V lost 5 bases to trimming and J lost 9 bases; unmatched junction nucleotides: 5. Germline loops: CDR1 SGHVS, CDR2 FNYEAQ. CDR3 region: CASSQGTSIEQFF. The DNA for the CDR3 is TGTGCCAGCAGCCAAGGGACTAGCATTGAGCAGTTCTTC.

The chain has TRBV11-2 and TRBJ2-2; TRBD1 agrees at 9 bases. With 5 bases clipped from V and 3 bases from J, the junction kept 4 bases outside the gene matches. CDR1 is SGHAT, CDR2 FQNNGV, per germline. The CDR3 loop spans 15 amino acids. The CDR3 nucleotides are TGTGCCAGCAGCGTACAGGGGGCGGACACCGGGGAGCTGTTTTTT. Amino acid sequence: CASSVQGADTGELFF.

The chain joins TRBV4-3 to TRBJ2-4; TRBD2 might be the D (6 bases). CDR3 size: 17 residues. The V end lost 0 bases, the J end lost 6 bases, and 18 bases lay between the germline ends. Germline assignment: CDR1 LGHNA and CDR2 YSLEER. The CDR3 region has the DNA TGCGCCAGCAGCCAAGAACCCCCCTCGTTGGGGGGAAACATTCAGTACTTC. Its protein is CASSQEPPSLGGNIQYF.

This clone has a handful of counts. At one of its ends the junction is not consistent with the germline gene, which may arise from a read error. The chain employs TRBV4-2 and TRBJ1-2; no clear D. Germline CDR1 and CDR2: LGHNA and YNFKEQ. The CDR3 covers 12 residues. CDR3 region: CASSQDGREGAF. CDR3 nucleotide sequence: TGTGCCAGCAGCCAAGATGGGCGAGAAGGCGCCTTC.

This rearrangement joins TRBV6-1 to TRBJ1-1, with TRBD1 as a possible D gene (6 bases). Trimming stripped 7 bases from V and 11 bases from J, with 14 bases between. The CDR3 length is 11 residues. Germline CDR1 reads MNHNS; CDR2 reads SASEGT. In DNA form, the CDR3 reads TGTGCCAGCAAGGGCAGGGGTGGTGCTTTCTTT. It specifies CASKGRGGAFF.

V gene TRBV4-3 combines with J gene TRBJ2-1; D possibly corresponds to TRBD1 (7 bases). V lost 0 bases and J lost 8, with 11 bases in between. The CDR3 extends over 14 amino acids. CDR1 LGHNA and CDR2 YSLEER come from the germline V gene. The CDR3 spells CASSQDRGTDEQFF. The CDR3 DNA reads TGCGCCAGCAGCCAAGATCGGGGGACAGATGAGCAGTTCTTC.

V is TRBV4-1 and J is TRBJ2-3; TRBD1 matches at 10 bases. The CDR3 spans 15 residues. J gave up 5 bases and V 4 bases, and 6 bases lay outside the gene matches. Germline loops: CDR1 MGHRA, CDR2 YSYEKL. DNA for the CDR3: TGCGCCAGCAGCCCGCGACAGGGGGCGCGAGATACGCAGTATTTT. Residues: CASSPRQGARDTQYF.

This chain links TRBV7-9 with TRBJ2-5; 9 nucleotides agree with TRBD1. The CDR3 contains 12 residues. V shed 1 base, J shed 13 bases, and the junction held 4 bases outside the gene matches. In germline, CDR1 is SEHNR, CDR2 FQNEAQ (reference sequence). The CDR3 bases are TGTGCCAGCAGCTTAGGGGACAGGGACCGGTACTTC. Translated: CASSLGDRDRYF.

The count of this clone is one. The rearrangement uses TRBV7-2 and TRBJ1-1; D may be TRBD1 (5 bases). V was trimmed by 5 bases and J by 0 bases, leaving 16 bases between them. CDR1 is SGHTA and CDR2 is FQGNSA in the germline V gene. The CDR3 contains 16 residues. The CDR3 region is CASSPATGHLNTEAFF. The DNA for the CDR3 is TGTGCCAGCAGCCCCGCCACAGGACATCTGAACACTGAAGCTTTCTTT.

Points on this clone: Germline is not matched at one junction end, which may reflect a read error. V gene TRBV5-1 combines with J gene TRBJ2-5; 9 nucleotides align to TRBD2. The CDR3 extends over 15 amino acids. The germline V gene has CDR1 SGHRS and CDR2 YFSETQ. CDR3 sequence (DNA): TGTGCCAGCAGCTTGCTAGCGGGGAACCAAGAGACCCAGTACTTC. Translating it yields CASSLLAGNQETQYF.

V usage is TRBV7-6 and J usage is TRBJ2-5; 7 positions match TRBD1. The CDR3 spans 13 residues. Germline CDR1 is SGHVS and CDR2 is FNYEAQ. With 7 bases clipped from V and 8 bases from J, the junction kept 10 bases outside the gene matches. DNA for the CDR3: TGTGCCAGCATGTCCGGGACAGATGGAACCCAGTACTTC. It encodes CASMSGTDGTQYF.

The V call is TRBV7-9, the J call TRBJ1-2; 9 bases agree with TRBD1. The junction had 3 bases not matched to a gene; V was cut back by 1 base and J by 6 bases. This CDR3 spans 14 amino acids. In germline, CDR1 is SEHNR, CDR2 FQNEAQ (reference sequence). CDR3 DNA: TGTGCCAGCAGCTTAGAACAGGGGGCCCATGGCTACACCTTC. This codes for CASSLEQGAHGYTF.

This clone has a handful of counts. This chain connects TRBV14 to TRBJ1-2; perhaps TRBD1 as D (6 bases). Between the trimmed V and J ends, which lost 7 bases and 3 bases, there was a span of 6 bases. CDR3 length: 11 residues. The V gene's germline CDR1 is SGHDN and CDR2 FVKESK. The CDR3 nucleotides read TGTGCCAGCAAGGGGGACTATGGCTACACCTTC. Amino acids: CASKGDYGYTF.

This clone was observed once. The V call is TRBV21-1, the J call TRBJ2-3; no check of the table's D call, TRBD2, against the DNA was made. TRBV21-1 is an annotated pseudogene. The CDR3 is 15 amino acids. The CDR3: CAISERGGSTDTQYF. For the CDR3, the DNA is TGTGCCATCAGCGAGCGGGGGGGTAGCACAGATACGCAGTATTTT.

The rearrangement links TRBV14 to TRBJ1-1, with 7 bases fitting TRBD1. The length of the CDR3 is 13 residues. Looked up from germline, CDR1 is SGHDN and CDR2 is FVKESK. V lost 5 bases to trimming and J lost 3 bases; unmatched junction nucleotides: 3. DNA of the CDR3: TGTGCCAGCAGCGCCGACAGGGACACTGAAGCTTTCTTT. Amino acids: CASSADRDTEAFF.

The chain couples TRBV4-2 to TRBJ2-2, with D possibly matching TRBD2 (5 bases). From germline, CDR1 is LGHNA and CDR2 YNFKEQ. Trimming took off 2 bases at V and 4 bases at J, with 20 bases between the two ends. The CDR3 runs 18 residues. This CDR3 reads CASSQSGWSGLGTGELFF. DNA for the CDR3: TGTGCCAGCAGCCAAAGCGGATGGAGCGGTTTGGGCACCGGGGAGCTGTTTTTT.